Given below is one T cell receptor beta chain in context. Its antigen is unknown. Produced via immunoSEQ multiplex PCR; TCRdb's table is partial and in-frame only. The data show 60,000 to 75,000 clones, more than 85% seen once. The CDR3 is 15 amino acids. Germline-derived CDR1 and CDR2 are ENHRY and SYGVKD. Trimming removed 4 bases from V and 7 bases from J, with 17 bases in between. This sample stems from a study of a mutant IDH1 vaccine in newly diagnosed glioma. Whole-study context: With temozolomide cycles, or 4-6 weeks after radiotherapy alone, vaccination was started. The sex distribution of treated patients was 62.5% male and about 38% female, with a mean age of around 40 years. Week 35 was safety follow-up visit V12; week 47 was end-of-study visit V13. Regarding the study as a whole: The occurrence of vaccine-induced immune responses was seen in 93.3% of patients.

Time point noted: week 35, safety follow-up. Vaccinated patients received 300 ug of mutant IDH1 20-mer peptide per dose, with topical imiquimod. The source is a young man with glioma. This chain uses TRBV10-3 with TRBJ1-5; D might be TRBD1 (5 bases). The material was PBMCs, obtained from a glioma patient whose treatment included an IDH1 peptide vaccine. The CDR3 DNA reads TGTGCCATCAGTGGCCGTGGGAGGGGAGACCAGCCCCAGCATTTT. Translating it yields CAISGRGRGDQPQHF.